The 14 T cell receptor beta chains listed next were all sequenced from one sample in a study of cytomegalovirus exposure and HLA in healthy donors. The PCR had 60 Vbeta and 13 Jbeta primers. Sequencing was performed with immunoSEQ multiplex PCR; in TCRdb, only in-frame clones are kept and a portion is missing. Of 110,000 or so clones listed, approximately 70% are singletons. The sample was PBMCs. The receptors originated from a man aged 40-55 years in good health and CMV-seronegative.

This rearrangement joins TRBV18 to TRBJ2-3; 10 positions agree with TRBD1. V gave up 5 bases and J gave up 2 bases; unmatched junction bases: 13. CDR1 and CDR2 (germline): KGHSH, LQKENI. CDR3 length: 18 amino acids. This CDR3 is CASSGDRGEGTYTDTQYF. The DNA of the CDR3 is TGTGCCAGCTCAGGGGACAGGGGAGAAGGAACTTACACAGATACGCAGTATTTT.

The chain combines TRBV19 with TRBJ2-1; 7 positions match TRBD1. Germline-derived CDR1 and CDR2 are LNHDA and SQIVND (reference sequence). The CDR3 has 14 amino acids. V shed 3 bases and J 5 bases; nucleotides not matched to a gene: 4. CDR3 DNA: TGTGCCAGTAGTATCGGGACAGTAAACAATGAGCAGTTCTTC. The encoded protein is CASSIGTVNNEQFF.

The CDR3 DNA sequence: TGTGCCAGCAGTCCCCCAGGGCGACCGAACACTGAAGCTTTCTTT. It specifies CASSPPGRPNTEAFF. This sequence joins TRBV28 and TRBJ1-1, with D perhaps matching TRBD1 (5 bases). CDR3 size: 15 residues. V was shortened by 5 bases and J by 1 base, with 14 bases between the two germline ends. Germline V gene data show CDR1 as MDHEN and CDR2 as SYDVKM.

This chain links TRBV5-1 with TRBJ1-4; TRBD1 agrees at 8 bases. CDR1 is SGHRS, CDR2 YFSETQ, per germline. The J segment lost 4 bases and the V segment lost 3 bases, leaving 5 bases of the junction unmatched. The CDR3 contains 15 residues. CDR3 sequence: CASSSQGAYNEKLFF. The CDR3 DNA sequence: TGCGCCAGCAGCTCCCAGGGGGCGTATAATGAAAAACTGTTTTTT.

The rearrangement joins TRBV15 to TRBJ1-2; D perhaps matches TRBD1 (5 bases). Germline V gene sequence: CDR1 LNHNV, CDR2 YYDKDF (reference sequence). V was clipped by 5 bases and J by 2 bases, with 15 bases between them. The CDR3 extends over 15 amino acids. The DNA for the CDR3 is TGTGCCACCAGCTCCCAGGGAGGGACCAACTATGGCTACACCTTC. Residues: CATSSQGGTNYGYTF.

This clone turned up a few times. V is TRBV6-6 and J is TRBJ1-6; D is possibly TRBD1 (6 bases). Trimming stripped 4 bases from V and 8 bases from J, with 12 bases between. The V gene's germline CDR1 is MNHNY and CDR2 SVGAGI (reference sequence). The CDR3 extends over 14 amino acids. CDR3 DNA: TGTGCCAGCAGTTCCCTCAGGGGAGATTCACCCCTCCACTTT. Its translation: CASSSLRGDSPLHF.

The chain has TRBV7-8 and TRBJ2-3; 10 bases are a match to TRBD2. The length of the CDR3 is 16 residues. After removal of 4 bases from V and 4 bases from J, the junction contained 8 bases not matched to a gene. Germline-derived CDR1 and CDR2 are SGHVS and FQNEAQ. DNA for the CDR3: TGTGCCAGCAGCTGGGTCAGCGGGGGGGCGTCAGATACGCAGTATTTT. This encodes CASSWVSGGASDTQYF. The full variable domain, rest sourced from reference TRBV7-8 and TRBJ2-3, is GAGVSQSPRYKVAKRGQDVALRCDPISGHVSLFWYQQALGQGPEFLTYFQNEAQLDKSGLPSDRFFAERPEGSVSTLKIQRTQQEDSAVYLCASSWVSGGASDTQYFGPGTRLTVL.

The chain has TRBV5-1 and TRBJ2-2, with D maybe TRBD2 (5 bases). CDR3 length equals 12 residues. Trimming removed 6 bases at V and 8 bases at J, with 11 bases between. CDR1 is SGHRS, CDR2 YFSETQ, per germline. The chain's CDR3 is CASTWGAGELFF. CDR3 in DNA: TGCGCCAGCACGTGGGGAGCTGGGGAGCTGTTTTTT.

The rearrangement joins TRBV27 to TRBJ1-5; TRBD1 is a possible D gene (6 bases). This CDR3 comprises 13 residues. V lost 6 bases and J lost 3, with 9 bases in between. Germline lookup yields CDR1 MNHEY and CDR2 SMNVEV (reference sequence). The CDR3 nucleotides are TGTGCCAGCAGACGACAGGCCAATCAGCCCCAGCATTTT. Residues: CASRRQANQPQHF.

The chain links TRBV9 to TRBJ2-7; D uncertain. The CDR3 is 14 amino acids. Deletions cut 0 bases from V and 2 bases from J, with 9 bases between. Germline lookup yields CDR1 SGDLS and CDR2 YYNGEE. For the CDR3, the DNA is TGTGCCAGCAGCGTAGGACTTGCCACCTACGAGCAGTACTTC. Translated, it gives CASSVGLATYEQYF.

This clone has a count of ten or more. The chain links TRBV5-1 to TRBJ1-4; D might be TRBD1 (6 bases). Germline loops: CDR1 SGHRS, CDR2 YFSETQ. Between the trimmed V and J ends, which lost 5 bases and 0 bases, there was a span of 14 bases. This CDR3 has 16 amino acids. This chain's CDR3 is CASRGAGASTNEKLFF. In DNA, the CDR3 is TGCGCCAGCAGAGGGGCGGGGGCCTCAACTAATGAAAAACTGTTTTTT.

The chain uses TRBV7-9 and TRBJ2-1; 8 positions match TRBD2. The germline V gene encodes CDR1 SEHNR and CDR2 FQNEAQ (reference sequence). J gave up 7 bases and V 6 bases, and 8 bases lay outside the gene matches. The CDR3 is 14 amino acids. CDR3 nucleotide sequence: TGTGCCAGCAGTCGGGGGGGCCTTGGGAATGAGCAGTTCTTC. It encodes CASSRGGLGNEQFF. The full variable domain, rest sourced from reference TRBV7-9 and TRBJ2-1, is DTGVSQNPRHKITKRGQNVTFRCDPISEHNRLYWYRQTLGQGPEFLTYFQNEAQLEKSRLLSDRFSAERPKGSFSTLEIQRTEQGDSAMYLCASSRGGLGNEQFFGPGTRLTVL.

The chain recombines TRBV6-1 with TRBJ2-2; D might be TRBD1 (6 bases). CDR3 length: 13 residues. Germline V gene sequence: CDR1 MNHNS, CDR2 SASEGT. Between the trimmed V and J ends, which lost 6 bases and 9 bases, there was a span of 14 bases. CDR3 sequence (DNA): TGTGCCAGCAGGTCGGCAGGGGACAGGGAGCTGTTTTTT. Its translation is CASRSAGDRELFF.

The CDR3 sequence is CASPRGNTEAFF. CDR3 nucleotide sequence: TGCGCCAGTCCCAGGGGGAACACTGAAGCTTTCTTT. This sequence joins TRBV23-1 and TRBJ1-1; a weak D match, TRBD1 (6 bases). TRBV23-1 is an open reading frame, and its role is uncertain. There are 12 residues in the CDR3. Trimming removed 9 bases at V and 1 base at J, with 9 bases between.